This TCR beta chain emerged from a study of regulatory T cells in long-lasting Graves disease. This clonotype was picked up many times. The target antigen is unknown. Trimming pared 1 base from V and 7 bases from J, leaving 14 bases between. The germline V gene encodes CDR1 SGHKS and CDR2 YYEKEE (reference sequence). CDR3 length: 14 amino acids. iRepertoire HTBI primers and Arm-PCR of CDR3 regions built TCR beta libraries. TCRdb reanalysed the multiplex PCR reads using MiXCR and keeps one entry per CDR3 protein. The sample shows about 440,000 distinct CDR3 sequences, around 14% of them seen only once. The time point here: newly diagnosed GD, antithyroid drugs for less than 3 months. After RNA was extracted from PBMCs, the TCR library was made from it. Study-wide results and caveats: Persistent cases favored TRBV28, TRBJ1-2 and TRBJ2-5.

The same data also contributed to another study, on T cells in Graves' hyperthyroidism and ophthalmopathy. That paper states: A first-round RT-PCR of the TCR CDR3 used the HTBI primer set.

The chain uses TRBV5-5 and TRBJ1-1; tentatively, D is TRBD1 (5 bases). The material was peripheral blood mononuclear cells (PBMCs), obtained at new diagnosis, from a patient treated with antithyroid drugs. This receptor was identified in a woman in her twenties or thirties with Graves disease. The CDR3 spells CASSLTAGAFEAFF. In nucleotides, the CDR3 is TGTGCCAGCAGCTTGACAGCCGGGGCATTTGAAGCTTTCTTT.